Listed below are T cell receptor beta chains from one sample, sequenced in a study of blood T cells in healthy people across ages. In TCRdb, the 5' RACE reads were re-called with MiXCR into one record per CDR3 protein. The sample lists about 970,000 distinct CDR3 sequences, 51% occurring once. Specimen: blood. The receptors were gathered from a woman in her sixties or seventies in good health. Each CDR3 is given with its conserved first and last residue. Each record gives: clone size, J gene, V gene, D gene, CDR3 protein, CDR3 DNA. A D gene is named only where the DNA matches it firmly. Some rows mark clone size as missing; the rest say once, few, many or name a class of expanded clone.

>-|TRBJ1-4|TRBV20-1|-
CSAAGGRGGNEKLFF
TGCAGTGCAGCCGGAGGCAGGGGAGGTAACGAAAAACTGTTTTTT
>-|TRBJ1-1|TRBV20-1|-
CSAREGAGNTEAFF
TGCAGTGCTAGAGAGGGAGCAGGGAACACTGAAGCTTTCTTT
>-|TRBJ2-3|TRBV7-9|-
CASTDRTSTDTQYF
TGTGCCAGCACCGACAGGACTAGCACAGATACGCAGTATTTT
>few|TRBJ2-5|TRBV4-2|-
CASSQVGFQETQYF
TGTGCCAGCAGCCAAGTAGGCTTCCAAGAGACCCAGTACTTC
>-|TRBJ2-2|TRBV5-1|TRBD2
CASSLAIAGDAGELFF
TGCGCCAGCAGCTTGGCGATAGCGGGAGATGCCGGGGAGCTGTTTTTT
>many|TRBJ2-7|TRBV6-6|-
CASSRGFPNSYEQYF
TGTGCCAGCAGTAGGGGATTTCCAAACTCCTACGAGCAGTACTTC
>-|TRBJ2-7|TRBV28|-
CASSPQGSRVYEQYF
TGTGCCAGCAGTCCTCAGGGGAGTCGGGTCTACGAGCAGTACTTC
>-|TRBJ2-7|TRBV11-2|-
CASSLAGDKFYEQYF
TGTGCCAGCAGCTTAGCTGGGGACAAATTCTACGAGCAGTACTTC
>-|TRBJ2-1|TRBV11-2|TRBD1
CASSSQGQGAGNEQFF
TGTGCCAGCAGCTCCCAAGGACAGGGGGCGGGGAATGAGCAGTTCTTC
>few|TRBJ1-1|TRBV5-5|-
CASSWGRTNTEAFF
TGTGCCAGCAGCTGGGGACGGACGAACACTGAAGCTTTCTTT
>few|TRBJ2-3|TRBV29-1|-
CSSELVLADTQYF
TGCAGCTCGGAACTAGTGCTCGCAGATACGCAGTATTTT
>few|TRBJ2-7|TRBV7-9|-
CASSSTDGRSYEQYF
TGTGCCAGCAGCTCAACGGACGGGCGATCCTACGAGCAGTACTTC
>-|TRBJ2-3|TRBV20-1|-
CSARYRTDTQYF
TGCAGTGCTCGCTACCGCACAGATACGCAGTATTTT
>few|TRBJ2-1|TRBV10-3|TRBD1
CAISRDRDNEQFF
TGTGCCATCAGTCGGGACAGGGACAATGAGCAGTTCTTC
>-|TRBJ2-3|TRBV4-1|-
CASSQSFVGGGGDTQYF
TGCGCCAGCAGCCAATCATTCGTAGGAGGAGGCGGGGATACGCAGTATTTT
>few|TRBJ2-5|TRBV6-4|TRBD2
CASSRREGETQYF
TGTGCCAGCAGCCGGCGGGAGGGAGAGACCCAGTACTTC
>few|TRBJ2-1|TRBV5-1|-
CASSLERRSSYNEQFF
TGCGCCAGCAGCTTGGAAAGGCGGAGCTCCTACAATGAGCAGTTCTTC
>-|TRBJ2-1|TRBV20-1|TRBD2
CSARRGGRATEQFF
TGCAGTGCTAGAAGGGGCGGGAGGGCCACTGAGCAGTTCTTC
>-|TRBJ2-1|TRBV3-1|-
CASRSSGKSYNEQFF
TGTGCCAGCAGGTCATCGGGTAAATCCTACAATGAGCAGTTCTTC
>-|TRBJ1-2|TRBV29-1|-
CTCYDPWLGYTF
TGCACCTGCTATGATCCATGGCTCGGCTACACCTTC
>-|TRBJ2-5|TRBV6-5|TRBD2
CASSYSIAGVHNEQYF
TGTGCCAGCAGTTACTCGATAGCGGGAGTCCACAATGAGCAGTACTTC
>many|TRBJ1-1|TRBV29-1|-
CSVGYGPGAFF
TGCAGCGTGGGGTACGGACCGGGGGCTTTCTTT
>few|TRBJ2-7|TRBV7-9|-
CATTHGVEQYF
TGTGCCACCACCCACGGGGTCGAGCAGTACTTC
>few|TRBJ1-1|TRBV4-1|-
CASSQARLDEAFF
TGCGCCAGCAGCCAAGCAAGACTCGATGAAGCTTTCTTT
>-|TRBJ2-1|TRBV6-5|TRBD2
CAGSTTSGGGEQFF
TGTGCCGGCAGCACTACTAGCGGAGGAGGAGAGCAGTTCTTC
>-|TRBJ1-2|TRBV7-2|-
CASSFGRATVQGYGYTF
TGTGCCAGCAGCTTCGGCCGTGCCACGGTCCAAGGCTATGGCTACACCTTC
>-|TRBJ2-7|TRBV18|-
CASSPQAGMYYEQYF
TGTGCCAGCTCACCACAGGCAGGGATGTACTACGAGCAGTACTTC
>few|TRBJ2-6|TRBV9|-
CASSVALSGANVLTF
TGTGCCAGCAGCGTAGCTCTCTCTGGGGCCAACGTCCTGACTTTC
>few|TRBJ2-6|TRBV9|-
CASSASGVPNVLTF
TGTGCCAGCAGCGCATCAGGAGTGCCCAACGTCCTGACTTTC
>-|TRBJ2-7|TRBV2|-
CASRELPTLYEQYF
TGTGCCAGTAGAGAGCTCCCTACCCTCTACGAGCAGTACTTC
>-|TRBJ1-6|TRBV14|-
CASSQDVRPGDSPLHF
TGTGCCAGCAGCCAAGATGTGCGGCCAGGGGATTCACCCCTCCACTTT
>-|TRBJ1-2|TRBV20-1|-
CSARVESNYGYTF
TGCAGTGCTAGAGTTGAGTCTAACTATGGCTACACCTTC
>-|TRBJ2-3|TRBV10-3|TRBD2
CAITRGVNGRKDTQYF
TGTGCCATCACCCGAGGTGTCAACGGGAGGAAAGATACGCAGTATTTT
>-|TRBJ2-3|TRBV27|-
CASKTGGGDTQYF
TGTGCCAGCAAAACGGGTGGGGGGGATACGCAGTATTTT
>-|TRBJ2-7|TRBV11-2|TRBD2
CASSLGLAVKYNEQYF
TGTGCCAGCAGCTTAGGGCTAGCGGTAAAATACAATGAGCAGTACTTC
>-|TRBJ2-7|TRBV7-9|-
CASSLGRLGKQYF
TGTGCCAGCAGCTTAGGGCGCCTAGGGAAGCAGTACTTC
>-|TRBJ2-4|TRBV10-2|-
CASSEAGSRTKNIQYF
TGCGCCAGCAGTGAAGCCGGGAGTAGGACCAAAAACATTCAGTACTTC